This passage covers 20 T cell receptor beta chains from one sample sequenced in a study of blood T cell repertoires in COVID-19. Some clones are missing from TCRdb's copy, which holds only in-frame ones; the method was immunoSEQ multiplex PCR. This sample has around 280,000 clones, with around nine tenths found just once. Specimen: peripheral blood. The receptor source for this set is an older man with acute or convalescent COVID-19.

CDR3 protein: CATSDRAHEQFF. The CDR3 DNA sequence: TGTGCCACCAGCGACAGGGCACATGAGCAGTTCTTC. This chain links TRBV24-1 with TRBJ2-1, with 7 bases fitting TRBD1. There are 12 residues in the CDR3. Germline lookup yields CDR1 KGHDR and CDR2 SFDVKD. V lost 7 bases, J lost 8 bases, and 4 bases stayed unmatched.

V and J are TRBV15 and TRBJ2-7; TRBD1 matches at 8 bases. Germline V CDR1 and CDR2: LNHNV, YYDKDF (reference sequence). CDR3 size: 14 residues. J was trimmed by 2 bases and V by 4 bases; bases with no gene match: 4. CDR3 loop: CATSMRTGPYEQYF. CDR3 nucleotides: TGTGCCACCAGCATGCGGACAGGGCCCTACGAGCAGTACTTC. The variable domain in full, with the rest retrieved from reference TRBV15 and TRBJ2-7, is DAMVIQNPRYQVTQFGKPVTLSCSQTLNHNVMYWYQQKSSQAPKLLFHYYDKDFNNEADTPDNFQSRRPNTSFCFLDIRSPGLGDTAMYLCATSMRTGPYEQYFGPGTRLTVT.

The rearrangement joins TRBV6-2 or TRBV6-3 to TRBJ1-4, with a weak D call TRBD1 (6 bases). The CDR3 runs to 14 residues. Germline values: CDR1 MNHEY, CDR2 SVGEGT. Trimming removed 6 bases at V and 2 bases at J, with 10 bases between. This CDR3 is CASSPTGTNEKLFF. CDR3 sequence (DNA): TGTGCCAGCAGCCCAACAGGGACTAATGAAAAACTGTTTTTT.

The V and J genes are TRBV3-1 (or the pseudogene TRBV3-2) and TRBJ2-7; 8 bases map to TRBD2. CDR3 length equals 14 residues. Germline CDR1 LGHDT, CDR2 YNNKEL (reference sequence). V trimming: 1 base; J trimming: 6 bases; junction bases outside the gene matches: 5. CDR3 DNA sequence: TGTGCCAGCAGCCAAGGACGGGAGGGTCGCGAGCAGTACTTC. This codes for CASSQGREGREQYF.

V and J are TRBV6-5 and TRBJ1-3; TRBD1 is a possible D gene (6 bases). Germline CDR1 reads MNHEY; CDR2 reads SVGAGI. Trimming removed 4 bases at V and 4 bases at J, with 11 bases between. There are 14 residues in the CDR3. CDR3 sequence reads: CASSFIRGGNTIYF. The DNA of the CDR3 is TGTGCCAGCAGTTTTATCAGGGGCGGAAACACCATATATTTT.

This CDR3 reads CASSKQGRAQPQHF. The DNA for the CDR3 is TGTGCCAGCTCCAAGCAGGGGCGGGCTCAGCCCCAGCATTTT. The chain joins TRBV11-2 to TRBJ1-5; weak D call: TRBD1 (6 bases). CDR1 is SGHAT and CDR2 is FQNNGV in the germline V gene. V dropped 8 bases and J dropped 6 bases, with 17 bases sitting between them. The CDR3 is 14 amino acids.

This rearrangement joins TRBV30 to TRBJ2-1; D might be TRBD2 (6 bases). The germline V and J ends were trimmed by 5 bases and 0 bases, with 14 bases remaining between them. There are 15 residues in the CDR3. From germline, CDR1 is GTSNPN and CDR2 SVGIG (reference sequence). This chain's CDR3 is CAWGRDSNSYNEQFF. The DNA for the CDR3 is TGTGCCTGGGGCAGGGACTCTAACTCCTACAATGAGCAGTTCTTC.

This clone has only one observation. The gene calls are TRBV7-8 and TRBJ1-2; D is undetermined. Per germline, CDR1 SGHVS and CDR2 FQNEAQ. Trimming took 5 bases from V and 4 from J, leaving 11 bases between them. The CDR3 has 13 residues. In DNA form, the CDR3 reads TGTGCCAGCAGCCCTGATTTGAGCTATGGCTACACCTTC. This translates into CASSPDLSYGYTF. The full variable domain, its missing parts supplied by reference TRBV7-8 and TRBJ1-2, is GAGVSQSPRYKVAKRGQDVALRCDPISGHVSLFWYQQALGQGPEFLTYFQNEAQLDKSGLPSDRFFAERPEGSVSTLKIQRTQQEDSAVYLCASSPDLSYGYTFGSGTRLTVV.

The chain has TRBV10-3 and TRBJ1-2, with D uncertain. Per germline, CDR1 ENHRY and CDR2 SYGVKD. V lost 4 bases, J lost 1 base, and 16 bases lay in between. CDR3 length: 16 residues. The DNA for the CDR3 is TGTGCCATCAGTGCCACCTCCGTGGAGGTTAACTATGGCTACACCTTC. Protein: CAISATSVEVNYGYTF.

The rearrangement uses TRBV5-6 and TRBJ2-7; tentative D call: TRBD1 (6 bases). From germline, CDR1 is SGHDT and CDR2 YYEEEE. This CDR3 contains 13 residues. V lost 4 bases to trimming and J lost 7 bases, with 15 bases between them. The CDR3 DNA reads as TGTGCCAGCAGCCTTGGACAGCGATGGGAGCAGTACTTC. Residues: CASSLGQRWEQYF.

The chain uses TRBV28 and TRBJ2-3, with D possibly matching TRBD1 (6 bases). The length of the CDR3 is 17 residues. The ends were cut back, 2 bases at V and 2 bases at J, with 17 bases in the middle. Germline values: CDR1 MDHEN, CDR2 SYDVKM. CDR3 amino acids: CASSLTVQGLATDTQYF. In DNA form, the CDR3 reads TGTGCCAGCAGTTTAACAGTACAGGGCCTCGCCACAGATACGCAGTATTTT.

The chain is built from TRBV5-4 and TRBJ2-1; 12 bases fit TRBD2. This CDR3 comprises 16 residues. Germline V gives CDR1 SGHNT, CDR2 YYREEE (reference sequence). V shed 3 bases and J 4 bases; nucleotides not matched to a gene: 5. The CDR3 protein is CASSWAGLAGYNEQFF. The CDR3 DNA reads TGTGCCAGCAGCTGGGCAGGACTAGCGGGGTACAATGAGCAGTTCTTC.

The V gene is TRBV27, the J gene TRBJ1-5; 10 bases line up with TRBD1. The trim removed 2 bases at V and 7 bases at J, leaving 8 bases unmatched. This CDR3 is 16 amino acids long. CDR1 and CDR2 from the germline V gene are MNHEY and SMNVEV (reference sequence). The DNA for the CDR3 is TGTGCCAGCAGTTTAATCGGGACAGGGGTTGGACAGCCCCAGCATTTT. Its translation is CASSLIGTGVGQPQHF.

The J gene is TRBJ1-1, the V gene TRBV7-2; D is unresolved. There are 14 residues in the CDR3. Trimming took off 1 base at V and 2 bases at J, with 8 bases between the two ends. Germline V gene lookup returns CDR1 SGHTA and CDR2 FQGNSA. DNA for the CDR3: TGTGCCAGCAGCTTAGAGTCCAGAAACACTGAAGCTTTCTTT. Translated, it gives CASSLESRNTEAFF.

This chain uses TRBV5-4 with TRBJ1-6, with D possibly matching TRBD1 (5 bases). Germline CDR1 is SGHNT and CDR2 is YYREEE (reference sequence). Between the trimmed V and J ends, which lost 0 bases and 10 bases, there was a span of 20 bases. CDR3 length: 17 amino acids. CDR3 coding DNA: TGTGCCAGCAGCTTGGGGGCAGGGCGAGGAATAGGATCACCCCTCCACTTT. Protein: CASSLGAGRGIGSPLHF. Full variable domain (outside the CDR3, taken from reference TRBV5-4 and TRBJ1-6): ETGVTQSPTHLIKTRGQQVTLRCSSQSGHNTVSWYQQALGQGPQFIFQYYREEENGRGNFPPRFSGLQFPNYSSELNVNALELDDSALYLCASSLGAGRGIGSPLHFGNGTRLTVT.

The chain combines TRBV2 with TRBJ1-2; D not certain. Germline loops: CDR1 SNHLY, CDR2 FYNNEI. This CDR3 is built from 14 residues. The V end lost 1 base, the J end lost 5 bases, and 11 bases lay between the germline ends. CDR3 sequence reads: CASSEVGRGYGYTF. Here the CDR3 DNA reads TGTGCCAGCAGTGAAGTGGGTCGAGGTTATGGCTACACCTTC.

This clone appeared a single time. This rearrangement joins TRBV7-9 to TRBJ2-3, with a tentative D call TRBD1 (5 bases). This CDR3 has 15 residues. The germline V gene encodes CDR1 SEHNR and CDR2 FQNEAQ (reference sequence). V dropped 3 bases and J dropped 1 base, with 11 bases sitting between them. CDR3 region: CASSLTTAGTDTQYF. In DNA form, the CDR3 reads TGTGCCAGCAGCTTGACGACAGCTGGCACAGATACGCAGTATTTT.

The CDR3 is CASSIPGVDTGELFF. DNA for the CDR3: TGTGCCAGTAGTATCCCAGGGGTGGACACCGGGGAGCTGTTTTTT. The chain links TRBV19 to TRBJ2-2; a possible D gene is TRBD1 (6 bases). The V gene's germline CDR1 is LNHDA and CDR2 SQIVND (reference sequence). With 3 bases removed from V and 3 bases from J, the gap between germline ends came to 11 bases. The CDR3 extends over 15 amino acids.

The V and J genes are TRBV15 and TRBJ1-3; no clear D. Germline CDR1 and CDR2: LNHNV and YYDKDF (reference sequence). The CDR3 has 13 residues. The ends were cut back, 0 bases at V and 3 bases at J, with 3 bases in the middle. This CDR3 reads CATSRDRGNTIYF. CDR3 DNA: TGTGCCACCAGCAGAGATCGTGGAAACACCATATATTTT.

V and J are TRBV5-4 and TRBJ2-5, with D perhaps TRBD1 (6 bases). Trimming stripped 6 bases from V and 5 bases from J, with 17 bases between. CDR1 is SGHNT, CDR2 YYREEE, per germline (reference sequence). The CDR3 consists of 14 residues. CDR3 in DNA: TGTGCCAGCACGGAACAGGGAGCGGAGGAGACCCAGTACTTC. Its protein is CASTEQGAEETQYF.